A selection of T cell receptor beta chains follows, all from one sample in a study of identical twins. TCRdb analysed the 5' RACE reads with MiXCR anew, one entry per CDR3 protein. The data contain some 660,000 distinct CDR3 sequences, 8.5% to 9% of them singletons. This sample was shared with a second study, whose subject was yellow fever vaccine responses in identical twins.

The sample was PBMCs. The receptors here all came from a woman aged 18-29 years in good health. Each CDR3 is given with its conserved first and last residue. Size is stated for part of the rows, as once, few or many counts, or as a class when the clone is expanded.

V	size	CDR3
TRBV7-9	few	CASTLDSRGADTQYF
TRBV4-2	many	CASSREPLTPDTGELFF
TRBV19	-	CATQDYYEQYF
TRBV7-2	many	CASSLADRYEQYF
TRBV29-1	many	CSAVMGLGDVAGANVLTF
TRBV11-1	many	CASSLGVTTDTQYF
TRBV4-2	few	CASSQGPASGDHNEQFF
TRBV28	-	CASRPWGRGAYNEQFF
TRBV9	-	CASSEWDNTEAFF
TRBV7-2	many	CASSLGLAGGTYEQYF
TRBV12-3/TRBV12-4	few	CASSLATSGTPRMYF
TRBV4-3	few	CASSQDRLTYNEQFF